This TCR beta chain was observed in a study of cytomegalovirus exposure and HLA in healthy donors. Primers included in the PCR were 60 Vbeta and 13 Jbeta primers. Libraries were prepared by immunoSEQ multiplex PCR; TCRdb keeps only in-frame clonotypes and omits some of them. The sample totals about 120,000 clones. Germline V gives CDR1 SEHNR, CDR2 FQNEAQ (reference sequence). The CDR3 consists of 13 residues. Regarding this clone: One end of the junction fails to match germline, which may point to a read error.

The sequenced material came from PBMCs. This chain uses TRBV7-9 with TRBJ2-7, with TRBD1 identical over 8 bases. This receptor was identified in a man aged 18 to 30 in good health and CMV-seronegative. CDR3 coding DNA: TGTGCCAGCAGCTTAGTAGTTTCACCGGACAGGGTCTTC. It yields the protein CASSLVVSPDRVF.